This entry lists 14 T cell receptor beta chains sequenced from one sample in a study of post-analysis software for immune sequencing data. Built from TCR beta cDNA, the libraries had unique molecular identifiers in them. TCRdb fed the PCR reads into MiXCR, producing one record per CDR3 protein. This sample has 500,000 to 600,000 distinct CDR3 sequences, with 44% found just once. Antigens for these TCRs are unknown. Study-wide results and limits: Five or six TRBV segments (TRBV5-6, TRBV5-1 and TRBV20-1 among them) occurred more frequently in patients than in controls.

The specimen sequenced was blood. The source of these receptors is a girl between 10 and 17 years old with multiple sclerosis.

The rearrangement uses TRBV7-3 and TRBJ2-7; unclear D gene. V was shortened by 5 bases and J by 6 bases, with 11 bases between the two germline ends. Per germline, CDR1 SGHTA and CDR2 FQGTGA. The CDR3 extends over 12 amino acids. The CDR3 coding sequence is TGTGCCAGCAGCCCGCCAACCACCGAGCAGTACTTC. This translates into CASSPPTTEQYF. Full variable domain (missing parts from reference TRBV7-3 and TRBJ2-7): GAGVSQTPSNKVTEKGKYVELRCDPISGHTALYWYRQSLGQGPEFLIYFQGTGAADDSGLPNDRFFAVRPEGSVSTLKIQRTERGDSAVYLCASSPPTTEQYFGPGTRLTVT.

This clonotype was seen repeatedly, ten times or more. The chain couples TRBV12-3 or TRBV12-4 to TRBJ2-3; no reliable D call. The length of the CDR3 is 13 residues. Trimming cost V 3 bases and J 4 bases, with 8 bases left between them. The CDR3, as DNA: TGTGCCAGCAGTTTCAAAGGCGCAGATACGCAGTATTTT. Amino acids: CASSFKGADTQYF.

The chain links TRBV7-6 to TRBJ2-7, with a weak D call TRBD2 (6 bases). The germline V and J ends were trimmed by 5 bases and 0 bases, with 17 bases remaining between them. The CDR3 sequence is 16 residues long. Germline V gene data show CDR1 as SGHVS and CDR2 as FNYEAQ. The CDR3 DNA sequence: TGTGCCAGCAGCGCCGCGGGGCAGGGACTCTCCTACGAGCAGTACTTC. Its protein is CASSAAGQGLSYEQYF.

This clonotype was counted a few times. The rearrangement uses TRBV3-1 and TRBJ1-1; D is perhaps TRBD1 (6 bases). Germline assignment: CDR1 LGHDT and CDR2 YNNKEL (reference sequence). V dropped 5 bases and J dropped 1 base, with 17 bases sitting between them. The CDR3 runs 16 residues. CDR3 protein: CASSSILSGANTEAFF. CDR3 in DNA: TGTGCCAGCAGCTCCATTCTCTCAGGGGCGAACACTGAAGCTTTCTTT.

The chain is built from TRBV6-5 and TRBJ1-2; 7 positions match TRBD1. This CDR3 contains 15 residues. With V trimmed by 4 bases and J by 2 bases, 7 bases remained unmatched. CDR1 is MNHEY, CDR2 SVGAGI, per germline. The CDR3 loop is CASSWTGTINYGYTF. DNA of the CDR3: TGTGCCAGCAGTTGGACAGGCACTATCAACTATGGCTACACCTTC.

This chain uses TRBV12-3 or TRBV12-4 with TRBJ1-5, with 7 bases that match TRBD1. This CDR3 has 14 residues. The V and J ends lost 4 bases and 6 bases, in that order; junction bases with no gene match: 6. The CDR3 nucleotides are TGTGCCAGCAGTTCGCTGACAGGGATTCAGCCCCAGCATTTT. Its protein is CASSSLTGIQPQHF.

The chain carries TRBV12-3 or TRBV12-4 and TRBJ2-5, with 10 bases fitting TRBD2. The end of the DNA aligns better with TRBJ2-7, so the J call may be wrong. CDR3 length: 15 amino acids. This CDR3 reads CASSLLASGRLEQYF. The CDR3 DNA reads TGTGCCAGCAGTTTATTGGCTAGCGGGAGACTCGAGCAGTACTTC.

V is TRBV5-1 and J is TRBJ2-1; 7 bases align to TRBD2. CDR1 and CDR2 (germline): SGHRS, YFSETQ. This CDR3 is 16 amino acids long. J was trimmed by 2 bases and V by 0 bases; bases with no gene match: 5. The CDR3 spells CASSLGAGRAYNEQFF. CDR3 bases: TGCGCCAGCAGCTTGGGAGCGGGGAGGGCCTACAATGAGCAGTTCTTC.

This clonotype was seen only a few times. The chain links TRBV29-1 to TRBJ2-7; D may match TRBD1 or TRBD2 (5 bases each). Germline CDR1 is SQVTM and CDR2 is ANQGSEA. CDR3 length: 14 amino acids. Trimming removed 6 bases at V and 0 bases at J, with 15 bases between. The CDR3 is CSVTGTVSSYEQYF. The CDR3 nucleotides read TGCAGCGTAACCGGGACGGTAAGCTCCTACGAGCAGTACTTC.

A few counts support this clonotype. The chain carries TRBV12-3 or TRBV12-4 and TRBJ1-2, with a weak D call TRBD1 (5 bases). The CDR3 loop spans 17 amino acids. The V end lost 3 bases, the J end lost 4 bases, and 21 bases lay between the germline ends. CDR3 bases: TGTGCCAGCAGTTTTCGCCTCGGGGACCAGTGGGGCTATGGCTACACCTTC. It specifies CASSFRLGDQWGYGYTF.

This chain joins TRBV30 and TRBJ1-1; 7 bases agree with TRBD1. CDR3 length: 14 residues. The V gene end was trimmed by 1 base and the J gene end by 3 bases; junction bases not matched to a gene: 5. Germline V gives CDR1 GTSNPN, CDR2 SVGIG (reference sequence). The CDR3 loop is CAWSERGLDTEAFF. CDR3 DNA sequence: TGTGCCTGGAGTGAGAGGGGGCTGGACACTGAAGCTTTCTTT.

This clonotype was counted between two and nine times. This chain joins TRBV29-1 and TRBJ1-1; D call uncertain. V was trimmed by 3 bases and J by 0 bases, leaving 8 bases between them. Germline V gene data show CDR1 as SQVTM and CDR2 as ANQGSEA. The CDR3 runs to 13 residues. The CDR3 nucleotides read TGCAGCGTTGATGACGGCATGAACACTGAAGCTTTCTTT. Amino acid sequence: CSVDDGMNTEAFF.

J is TRBJ2-6 and V is TRBV12-3 or TRBV12-4; the D call may be TRBD1 or TRBD2 (5 bases each). The CDR3 loop spans 15 amino acids. V lost 2 bases, J lost 2 bases, and 7 bases lay in between. CDR3 sequence reads: CASSLLGAGANVLTF. The CDR3 nucleotides read TGTGCCAGCAGTTTATTGGGGGCTGGGGCCAACGTCCTGACTTTC.

The rearrangement uses TRBV12-3 or TRBV12-4 and TRBJ1-6; D is ambiguous. The CDR3 contains 14 residues. The V end was cut by 6 bases, the J end by 11 bases, with 17 bases between. The CDR3 spells CASRITRAATPLHF. The CDR3 bases are TGTGCCAGCAGAATAACGAGGGCCGCTACACCCCTCCACTTT.